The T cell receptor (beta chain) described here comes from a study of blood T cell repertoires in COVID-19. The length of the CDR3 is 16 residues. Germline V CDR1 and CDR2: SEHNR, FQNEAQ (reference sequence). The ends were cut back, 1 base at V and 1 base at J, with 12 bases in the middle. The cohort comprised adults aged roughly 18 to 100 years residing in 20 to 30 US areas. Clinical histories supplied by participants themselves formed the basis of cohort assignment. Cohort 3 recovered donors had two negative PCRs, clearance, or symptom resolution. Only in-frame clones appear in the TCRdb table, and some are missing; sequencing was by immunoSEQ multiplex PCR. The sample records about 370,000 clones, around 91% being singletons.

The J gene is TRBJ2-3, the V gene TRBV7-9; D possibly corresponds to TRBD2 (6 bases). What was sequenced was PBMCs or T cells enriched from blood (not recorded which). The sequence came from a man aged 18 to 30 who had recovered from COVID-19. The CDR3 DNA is TGTGCCAGCAGCTTAGGGTTGTCTAGCGGCACAGATACGCAGTATTTT. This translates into CASSLGLSSGTDTQYF.